The rows below give T cell receptor beta chains drawn from one sample of a study of cytomegalovirus exposure and HLA in healthy donors. The assay was immunoSEQ multiplex PCR, and TCRdb's table has in-frame clones only and misses some. The table records about 200,000 clones, 65% to 90% of them present only once. Input material: PBMCs. The receptors originated from a woman aged 50 to 65 in good health and CMV-seronegative. The CDR3 runs from the conserved cysteine through the conserved F or W. D genes are given only for firm matches. Clone sizes are given selectively: once, few, many, or a class where the clone is expanded.

v_call	j_call	d_call	clone_size	cdr3_aa	cdr3_nt
TRBV9	TRBJ2-3	.	.	CASSERTYSTDTQYF	TGTGCCAGCAGCGAGCGGACTTACAGCACAGATACGCAGTATTTT
TRBV9	TRBJ2-1	.	.	CASSVETLTTYNEQFF	TGTGCCAGCAGCGTGGAGACGCTAACCACTTACAATGAGCAGTTCTTC
TRBV13	TRBJ1-2	TRBD1	few	CASSLEGTGAYTF	TGTGCCAGCAGCTTAGAAGGGACAGGGGCCTACACCTTC
TRBV5-4	TRBJ2-7	.	.	CASSFRDYEQYF	TGTGCCAGCAGCTTCCGGGACTACGAGCAGTACTTC
TRBV5-5	TRBJ2-5	.	.	CASSFGVGETQYF	TGTGCCAGCAGCTTCGGGGTTGGGGAGACCCAGTACTTC
TRBV4-1	TRBJ2-3	.	.	CASSQRPERGTDTQYF	TGCGCCAGCAGCCAAAGGCCAGAGCGGGGCACAGATACGCAGTATTTT
TRBV7-9	TRBJ2-1	.	.	CASSLAPSDNEQFF	TGTGCCAGCAGCTTAGCCCCGTCTGACAATGAGCAGTTCTTC
TRBV28	TRBJ1-1	.	.	CATSRGGRGNTEAFF	TGTGCCACTTCGAGAGGGGGAAGGGGGAACACTGAAGCTTTCTTT
TRBV6-5	TRBJ2-1	TRBD2	.	CASSYSMTSGYNEQFF	TGTGCCAGCAGTTACTCGATGACTAGCGGGTACAATGAGCAGTTCTTC
TRBV6-5	TRBJ2-7	.	.	CASSSPRTTFYEQYF	TGTGCCAGCAGTTCCCCTCGGACTACCTTCTACGAGCAGTACTTC
TRBV27	TRBJ2-1	.	.	CASSLGRGGYNEQFF	TGTGCCAGCAGTTTAGGTCGAGGGGGCTACAATGAGCAGTTCTTC
TRBV7-2	TRBJ2-5	.	once	CASSFGSRGETQYF	TGTGCCAGCAGCTTCGGGTCCAGAGGCGAGACCCAGTACTTC
TRBV7-2	TRBJ2-2	.	.	CASSLGVATTGELFF	TGTGCCAGCAGCTTAGGGGTAGCGACGACCGGGGAGCTGTTTTTT
TRBV2	TRBJ1-2	.	.	CASSVGSDYGYTF	TGTGCCAGCAGTGTGGGCAGTGACTATGGCTACACCTTC
TRBV19	TRBJ1-5	.	.	CASSISGSGVAFYSNQPQHF	TGTGCCAGTAGTATAAGTGGTTCGGGAGTGGCCTTTTATAGCAATCAGCCCCAGCATTTT
TRBV7-2	TRBJ2-4	.	.	CASSLGRTDQYF	TGTGCCAGCAGCTTAGGGAGGACAGACCAGTACTTC
TRBV7-8	TRBJ2-3	.	once	CASSLIPRGDTQYF	TGTGCCAGCAGCTTAATCCCCCGGGGAGATACGCAGTATTTT
TRBV9	TRBJ1-3	TRBD1	.	CASSLRDSSGNTIYF	TGTGCCAGCAGTTTACGGGACAGCTCTGGAAACACCATATATTTT
TRBV5-6	TRBJ2-3	TRBD2	.	CASSPYSSGPTPTTDTQYF	TGTGCCAGCAGCCCCTATAGTAGCGGGCCAACACCGACGACCGATACGCAGTATTTT
TRBV28	TRBJ1-2	.	.	CASSPPSGSGYTF	TGTGCCAGCAGCCCCCCGTCGGGTTCGGGCTACACCTTC
TRBV4-2	TRBJ1-2	TRBD1	.	CASSPEVPGGNYGYTF	TGTGCCAGCAGCCCCGAAGTCCCAGGGGGCAACTATGGCTACACCTTC
TRBV11-2	TRBJ2-1	TRBD2	few	CASSQSGRVNNEQFF	TGTGCCAGCAGCCAGAGCGGGAGGGTAAACAATGAGCAGTTCTTC
TRBV19	TRBJ1-1	.	.	CASSKARNTEAFF	TGTGCCAGTAGTAAAGCGCGCAACACTGAAGCTTTCTTT
TRBV5-1	TRBJ1-5	.	once	CASSLGQGDLYRHF	TGCGCCAGCAGCTTGGGGCAGGGTGACTTATATCGGCATTTT
TRBV9	TRBJ1-4	.	.	CASSGAGEKLFF	TGTGCCAGCAGCGGGGCGGGTGAAAAACTGTTTTTT
TRBV28	TRBJ1-2	.	.	CASSRWTNYGYTF	TGTGCCAGCAGCCGGTGGACAAACTATGGCTACACCTTC
TRBV4-3	TRBJ2-1	TRBD1	.	CASSRDAGGAGINEQFF	TGCGCCAGCAGCCGCGATGCAGGGGGCGCGGGGATCAATGAGCAGTTCTTC
TRBV4-1	TRBJ2-7	TRBD1	.	CASSQDGDRIYYEQYF	TGCGCCAGCAGCCAAGATGGGGACAGGATATACTACGAGCAGTACTTC
TRBV5-1	TRBJ2-1	.	once	CASSLAVLSYNEQFF	TGCGCCAGCAGCTTGGCTGTACTCTCCTACAATGAGCAGTTCTTC
TRBV6-5	TRBJ2-7	TRBD2	once	CASREGSRIRYEQYF	TGTGCCTCCAGGGAGGGGTCTCGGATCCGGTACGAGCAGTACTTC
TRBV18	TRBJ2-3	TRBD2	.	CASSPQLSGQSTDTQYF	TGTGCCAGCTCACCCCAACTTAGCGGGCAGAGCACAGATACGCAGTATTTT
TRBV6-5	TRBJ1-1	TRBD1	.	CASSSPGGPDTEAFF	TGTGCCAGCAGTTCTCCAGGGGGCCCGGACACTGAAGCTTTCTTT
TRBV28	TRBJ1-2	TRBD1	.	CASLTGRGAYGYTF	TGTGCCAGTTTAACGGGCAGGGGGGCCTATGGCTACACCTTC
TRBV7-2	TRBJ2-7	TRBD2	.	CASSPFRTGLATYEQYF	TGTGCCAGCAGCCCCTTTAGGACGGGACTAGCGACGTACGAGCAGTACTTC
TRBV4-3	TRBJ2-1	TRBD2	.	CASSQGLAGYNEQFF	TGCGCCAGCAGCCAAGGCCTAGCGGGCTACAATGAGCAGTTCTTC
TRBV30	TRBJ2-7	TRBD1	few	CAWTSTGLYEQYF	TGTGCCTGGACTTCGACAGGGCTCTACGAGCAGTACTTC
TRBV18	TRBJ2-5	.	.	CASSLRIAETQYF	TGTGCCAGCTCACTCAGAATAGCAGAGACCCAGTACTTC
TRBV6-5	TRBJ2-1	TRBD2	once	CASRPGLARKGEQFF	TGTGCCAGCAGACCCGGACTAGCACGGAAGGGTGAGCAGTTCTTC
TRBV18	TRBJ1-4	.	.	CASSPSSQSAEKLFF	TGTGCCAGCTCACCATCTAGCCAGTCTGCAGAAAAACTGTTTTTT
TRBV25-1	TRBJ2-3	TRBD2	once	CASSNLAGVPDTQYF	TGTGCCAGCAGTAATTTAGCGGGAGTCCCAGATACGCAGTATTTT
TRBV28	TRBJ1-2	.	.	CASSSRYGYTF	TGTGCCAGCAGTTCTCGTTATGGCTACACCTTC
TRBV27	TRBJ1-1	.	once	CASSPLQETNTEAFF	TGTGCCAGCAGTCCCTTACAGGAGACGAACACTGAAGCTTTCTTT
TRBV6-5	TRBJ2-7	TRBD1	.	CASSRTGGREQYF	TGTGCCAGCAGCCGGACAGGGGGCCGCGAGCAGTACTTC
TRBV9	TRBJ2-7	TRBD2	.	CASSPSGRVTYEQYF	TGTGCCAGCAGCCCCAGCGGGAGGGTGACGTACGAGCAGTACTTC
TRBV4-3	TRBJ2-1	.	.	CASSQAPGEYQNEQFF	TGCGCCAGCAGCCAAGCCCCCGGGGAGTACCAGAATGAGCAGTTCTTC
TRBV6-1	TRBJ2-2	.	once	CASSTFRGTAGELFF	TGTGCCAGCAGCACTTTCAGGGGAACGGCCGGGGAGCTGTTTTTT
TRBV29-1	TRBJ1-1	TRBD1	.	CSVGQGGSTEAFF	TGCAGCGTCGGACAGGGAGGAAGCACTGAAGCTTTCTTT
TRBV30	TRBJ1-5	TRBD1	.	CAWSQGQGWQPQHF	TGTGCCTGGAGTCAAGGACAGGGCTGGCAGCCCCAGCATTTT
TRBV19	TRBJ1-2	.	.	CASSTTQIYGYTF	TGTGCCAGTAGTACGACACAAATCTATGGCTACACCTTC
TRBV29-1	TRBJ2-1	TRBD1	.	CSVTGTVKTSYNEQFF	TGCAGCGTGACCGGGACAGTGAAAACCTCCTACAATGAGCAGTTCTTC
TRBV9	TRBJ2-5	TRBD2	.	CASSVASGRGQTQYF	TGTGCCAGCAGCGTAGCTAGCGGGAGGGGCCAGACCCAGTACTTC
TRBV11-2	TRBJ2-2	TRBD2	.	CASSFRAGAGELFF	TGTGCCAGCAGCTTCAGGGCGGGGGCCGGGGAGCTGTTTTTT
TRBV7-3	TRBJ2-1	TRBD2	.	CASSLTASGNLAQFF	TGTGCCAGCAGCTTGACGGCTAGCGGGAATTTGGCGCAGTTCTTC
TRBV20-1	TRBJ2-7	.	.	CSGKYTYEQYF	TGCAGTGGCAAATACACCTACGAGCAGTACTTC
TRBV9	TRBJ2-2	TRBD2	.	CASSVTSAWLNTGELFF	TGTGCCAGCAGCGTTACTAGCGCGTGGCTGAACACCGGGGAGCTGTTTTTT
TRBV6-6	TRBJ1-2	.	.	CASSYGGRVGTYGYTF	TGTGCCAGCAGTTACGGGGGCAGGGTGGGAACTTATGGCTACACCTTC
TRBV18	TRBJ2-1	TRBD2	.	CASSPGLVEQFF	TGTGCCAGCTCACCCGGACTAGTTGAGCAGTTCTTC
TRBV20-1	TRBJ2-7	.	.	CSARAEYEQYF	TGCAGTGCTAGAGCGGAGTACGAGCAGTACTTC
TRBV28	TRBJ2-3	TRBD2	.	CASSSPTSGRVDTQYF	TGTGCCAGCAGTTCGCCGACTAGCGGGAGGGTAGATACGCAGTATTTT